Listed here are 31 T cell receptor beta chains from one sample, sequenced in a study of blood T cell repertoires in COVID-19. The table came from immunoSEQ multiplex PCR; TCRdb's copy has only in-frame clones and leaves some out. This table has 300,000 to 350,000 clones, roughly nine tenths appearing once. Sequenced sample: peripheral blood. The receptor set was obtained from a man between 18 and 29 years old with active or convalescent COVID-19.

The J gene is TRBJ2-3, the V gene TRBV9, with TRBD2 identical over 13 bases. V dropped 4 bases and J dropped 5; count of bases not matched to a gene: 10. The V gene's germline CDR1 is SGDLS and CDR2 YYNGEE. This CDR3 is built from 17 residues. The CDR3: CASSNPTTSGRIDTQYF. The CDR3 DNA reads TGTGCCAGCAGCAATCCGACGACTAGCGGGAGGATAGATACGCAGTATTTT.

The chain recombines TRBV19 with TRBJ1-5; 10 bases align to TRBD1. The CDR3 length is 17 residues. Germline trimming cut 9 bases from V and 1 base from J; bases unmatched to any gene: 12. Germline V gene data show CDR1 as LNHDA and CDR2 as SQIVND (reference sequence). The CDR3 reads CASRRQGALLSNQPQHF. CDR3 bases: TGTGCCAGCAGAAGACAGGGGGCTCTTTTAAGCAATCAGCCCCAGCATTTT.

This clone showed up just a few times. The chain links TRBV12-3 or TRBV12-4 to TRBJ2-7; D is perhaps TRBD1 (6 bases). This CDR3 spans 13 amino acids. Trimming stripped 7 bases from V and 2 bases from J, with 12 bases between. In DNA, the CDR3 is TGTGCCAGCACCTCACACAGGGCCTACGAGCAGTACTTC. Translating gives CASTSHRAYEQYF.

This sequence joins TRBV20-1 and TRBJ2-1; D may be TRBD2 (5 bases). Germline V gene sequence: CDR1 DFQATT, CDR2 SNEGSKA (reference sequence). V lost 3 bases, J lost 4 bases, and 13 bases lay in between. The CDR3 is made up of 14 amino acids. The DNA for the CDR3 is TGCAGTGCTAGTGTCTTCGGGATGTACAATGAGCAGTTCTTC. Its translation: CSASVFGMYNEQFF.

This chain joins TRBV25-1 and TRBJ1-4; TRBD1 agrees at 9 bases. The CDR3 is made up of 15 amino acids. Trimming cost V 3 bases and J 5 bases; bases outside gene matches: 4. Germline CDR1 reads MGHDK; CDR2 reads SYGVNS. CDR3 sequence: CASSDWTGANEKLFF. In DNA, the CDR3 is TGTGCCAGCAGTGACTGGACAGGGGCAAATGAAAAACTGTTTTTT.

The chain employs TRBV25-1 and TRBJ1-2; 10 nucleotides match TRBD1. The CDR3 runs 14 residues. Germline values: CDR1 MGHDK, CDR2 SYGVNS. With 3 bases clipped from V and 8 bases from J, the junction kept 6 bases outside the gene matches. CDR3 DNA sequence: TGTGCCAGCAGTGACTCCGGGACAGGGGAAGGCTACACCTTC. It is translated as CASSDSGTGEGYTF.

This clone was detected only once. This chain joins TRBV10-3 and TRBJ1-6, with TRBD1 identical over 8 bases. The CDR3 covers 16 residues. Germline V gives CDR1 ENHRY, CDR2 SYGVKD. V trimming: 6 bases; J trimming: 4 bases; junction bases outside the gene matches: 8. The CDR3 sequence: CAISVTGGAYNSPLHF. Written as DNA, the CDR3 is TGTGCCATCAGCGTCACAGGGGGTGCTTATAATTCACCCCTCCACTTT.

The rearrangement uses TRBV29-1 and TRBJ2-2; possibly TRBD1 for D (5 bases). This CDR3 is 16 amino acids long. Trimming shortened V by 5 bases and J by 1 base, and 17 bases separated the two germline ends. CDR1 SQVTM and CDR2 ANQGSEA come from the germline V gene. The CDR3, as DNA: TGCAGCGTTCCCCGCGGAACAGGCATGAACACCGGGGAGCTGTTTTTT. This codes for CSVPRGTGMNTGELFF.

V gene TRBV6-5 combines with J gene TRBJ2-2; TRBD2 agrees at 12 bases. V shed 6 bases, J shed 7 bases, and the junction held 6 bases outside the gene matches. CDR3 length: 15 amino acids. Germline-derived CDR1 and CDR2 are MNHEY and SVGAGI. CDR3 region: CASSRLAGDGGELFF. The CDR3 DNA reads TGTGCCAGCAGCAGACTAGCGGGGGATGGCGGGGAGCTGTTTTTT.

J is TRBJ1-2 and V is TRBV5-1, with D possibly TRBD1 on 6 matching bases. Trimming took off 2 bases at V and 5 bases at J, with 13 bases between the two ends. The V gene's germline CDR1 is SGHRS and CDR2 YFSETQ. The CDR3 contains 14 residues. The CDR3 spells CASSFTGPGYGYTF. CDR3 DNA sequence: TGCGCCAGCAGCTTTACAGGGCCGGGATATGGCTACACCTTC.

In its sample, this clone was seen a few times. The genes are TRBV10-3 and TRBJ1-1; 8 positions match TRBD1. Germline CDR1 is ENHRY and CDR2 is SYGVKD. This CDR3 region has 18 residues. V trimming: 0 bases; J trimming: 5 bases; junction bases outside the gene matches: 14. CDR3 sequence (DNA): TGTGCCATCAGTGAGTCGGGCAGGGGGCCCACTGGAGAGACTGAAGCTTTCTTT. Translation gives CAISESGRGPTGETEAFF.

The J gene is TRBJ2-7, the V gene TRBV28, with 9 nucleotides matching TRBD2. Germline trimming cut 8 bases from V and 5 bases from J; bases unmatched to any gene: 7. This CDR3 is 13 amino acids long. Germline V gene lookup returns CDR1 MDHEN and CDR2 SYDVKM. CDR3 DNA sequence: TGTGCCAGCTCGGGACTAGCTTACGACGAGCAGTACTTC. Translating it yields CASSGLAYDEQYF.

This chain links TRBV9 with TRBJ1-5; 11 nucleotides match TRBD1. V was pared by 0 bases and J by 6 bases, with 2 bases of the junction left unmatched. The CDR3 sequence is 15 residues long. Germline CDR1 SGDLS, CDR2 YYNGEE. DNA of the CDR3: TGTGCCAGCAGCGTAGCGGGACAGGGGGGTCAGCCCCAGCATTTT. Translated, it gives CASSVAGQGGQPQHF.

CDR3 sequence (DNA): TGCAGCCGGGAGTGGGGCAATGAGCAGTTCTTC. This sequence encodes CSREWGNEQFF. The V call is TRBV20-1, the J call TRBJ2-1, with D possibly TRBD2 on 6 matching bases. Germline V gene sequence: CDR1 DFQATT, CDR2 SNEGSKA (reference sequence). The CDR3 is 11 amino acids.

This chain uses TRBV11-2 with TRBJ2-5; weak D call: TRBD1 (6 bases). The germline CDR1 and CDR2 sequences are SGHAT and FQNNGV. V gave up 6 bases and J gave up 5 bases, with 19 bases separating them. This CDR3 is 15 amino acids long. The CDR3 DNA reads as TGTGCCAGCAGACCAATACAGGGTACGCGGGAGACCCAGTACTTC. It translates to CASRPIQGTRETQYF.

V is TRBV5-1 and J is TRBJ1-1, with unresolved D. CDR3 length: 13 amino acids. V dropped 0 bases and J dropped 2 bases, with 5 bases sitting between them. Germline CDR1 is SGHRS and CDR2 is YFSETQ. In nucleotides, the CDR3 is TGCGCCAGCAGCTTGGTTTTAAACACTGAAGCTTTCTTT. It yields the protein CASSLVLNTEAFF.

This chain joins TRBV5-4 and TRBJ1-2; 9 positions match TRBD1. Germline assignment: CDR1 SGHNT and CDR2 YYREEE (reference sequence). This CDR3 spans 14 amino acids. With 6 bases clipped from V and 4 bases from J, the junction kept 7 bases outside the gene matches. Here the CDR3 reads CASTGTGRTYGYTF. The CDR3 DNA follows: TGTGCCAGCACCGGGACAGGGAGAACCTATGGCTACACCTTC.

J is TRBJ1-1 and V is TRBV5-5, with a possible D match to TRBD1 (5 bases). The V gene's germline CDR1 is SGHKS and CDR2 YYEKEE (reference sequence). This CDR3 comprises 14 residues. Deletions cut 0 bases from V and 4 bases from J, with 10 bases between. CDR3 region: CASSLVWGGTEAFF. The CDR3 DNA follows: TGTGCCAGCAGCTTGGTGTGGGGGGGCACTGAAGCTTTCTTT.

The genes are TRBV12-3 or TRBV12-4 and TRBJ1-2; perhaps TRBD1 as D (5 bases). V lost 3 bases and J 2 bases, leaving 7 bases between the germline ends. CDR3 size: 13 residues. The CDR3 coding sequence is TGTGCCAGCAGTTTTCAGGGAAACTATGGCTACACCTTC. Protein product: CASSFQGNYGYTF.

This chain joins TRBV7-6 and TRBJ1-5, with 8 bases aligning to TRBD1. Losses at the gene ends were 0 bases for V and 6 bases for J; bases not matched to a gene: 1. The CDR3 sequence is 14 residues long. Germline V CDR1 and CDR2: SGHVS, FNYEAQ. The chain's CDR3 is CASSLADRGQPQHF. The CDR3 bases are TGTGCCAGCAGCTTAGCCGACAGGGGTCAGCCCCAGCATTTT. The whole variable domain, filled in from reference TRBV7-6 and TRBJ1-5, reads GAGVSQSPRYKVTKRGQDVALRCDPISGHVSLYWYRQALGQGPEFLTYFNYEAQQDKSGLPNDRFSAERPEGSISTLTIQRTEQRDSAMYRCASSLADRGQPQHFGDGTRLSIL.

J is TRBJ2-5 and V is TRBV4-1; a possible D gene is TRBD2 (6 bases). Trimming shortened V by 3 bases and J by 5 bases, and 28 bases separated the two germline ends. The germline CDR1 and CDR2 sequences are MGHRA and YSYEKL. The CDR3 sequence is 19 residues long. The CDR3 region is CASSHKTPPGTSKPETQYF. For the CDR3, the DNA is TGCGCCAGCAGCCACAAGACCCCCCCGGGCACTAGCAAGCCGGAGACCCAGTACTTC.

V and J are TRBV11-3 and TRBJ2-3; 10 nucleotides match TRBD1. The CDR3 has 15 amino acids. CDR1 and CDR2 (germline): SGHNT, YENEEA. The V segment lost 1 base and the J segment 4 bases; nucleotides outside the gene matches: 2. CDR3 coding DNA: TGTGCCAGCAGCTTAGGCGGGACAGGGGCAGATACGCAGTATTTT. This encodes CASSLGGTGADTQYF. Drawing the rest from reference TRBV11-3 and TRBJ2-3, the complete variable domain is EAGVVQSPRYKIIEKKQPVAFWCNPISGHNTLYWYLQNLGQGPELLIRYENEEAVDDSQLPKDRFSAERLKGVDSTLKIQPAELGDSAVYLCASSLGGTGADTQYFGPGTRLTVL.

This clone appeared a single time. The J gene is TRBJ2-1, the V gene TRBV18, with 11 nucleotides matching TRBD2. CDR1 is KGHSH, CDR2 LQKENI, per germline. The CDR3 totals 15 residues. J lost 6 bases, V lost 6 bases, and 7 bases had no gene match. The CDR3 sequence: CASSPTSGSFNEQFF. CDR3 sequence (DNA): TGTGCCAGCTCCCCTACTAGCGGGAGTTTCAATGAGCAGTTCTTC.

The chain joins TRBV6-5 to TRBJ2-3; the match to TRBD2 covers 16 bases. This CDR3 has 15 residues. Germline V lookup: CDR1 MNHEY, CDR2 SVGAGI. The trim removed 6 bases at V and 9 bases at J, leaving 6 bases unmatched. The CDR3 region has the DNA TGTGCCAGCAGGAAGGGACTAGCGGGAGGGAGAACGCAGTATTTT. Amino acid sequence: CASRKGLAGGRTQYF.

CDR3 DNA sequence: TGTGCCAGTAGACAGGGGTTGCGGTCCACCATATATTTT. Translated, it gives CASRQGLRSTIYF. V and J are TRBV18 and TRBJ1-3, with 8 bases fitting TRBD1. CDR1 is KGHSH and CDR2 is LQKENI in the germline V gene. J gave up 9 bases and V 9 bases, and 10 bases lay outside the gene matches. The CDR3 length is 13 residues.

The genes are TRBV7-2 and TRBJ2-7; D possibly corresponds to TRBD2 (5 bases). V shed 4 bases and J shed 0 bases, with 13 bases lying between them. In germline, CDR1 is SGHTA, CDR2 FQGNSA. CDR3 length: 15 amino acids. CDR3 DNA: TGTGCCAGCAGCTCAACTAGGGCTAGCTCCTACGAGCAGTACTTC. Its protein product is CASSSTRASSYEQYF.

This sequence joins TRBV18 and TRBJ2-7; the match to TRBD1 covers 7 bases. Trimming took 3 bases from V and 3 from J; bases not matched to a gene: 5. Germline CDR1 reads KGHSH; CDR2 reads LQKENI. CDR3 length equals 14 residues. CDR3 nucleotide sequence: TGTGCCAGCTCACCCGGGACAGCGTTCTACGAGCAGTACTTC. Protein: CASSPGTAFYEQYF.

The J gene is TRBJ1-4, the V gene TRBV2; no firm D call. Germline CDR1 is SNHLY and CDR2 is FYNNEI. V dropped 6 bases and J dropped 0 bases, with 17 bases sitting between them. The CDR3 totals 17 residues. The CDR3 nucleotides read TGTGCCAGCAGAAACGCGCGGCCTTATGCAACTAATGAAAAACTGTTTTTT. Protein sequence: CASRNARPYATNEKLFF.

At least ten counts were recorded for this clone. The rearrangement joins TRBV6-2 or TRBV6-3 to TRBJ2-6; D remains ambiguous. The CDR3 is 14 amino acids. V was trimmed by 0 bases and J by 3 bases, leaving 3 bases between them. CDR1 MNHEY and CDR2 SVGEGT come from the germline V gene. CDR3 DNA sequence: TGTGCCAGCAGTTACTCCGGTGGGGCCAACGTCCTGACTTTC. It specifies CASSYSGGANVLTF.

V and J are TRBV6-5 and TRBJ2-7; TRBD2 might be the D (5 bases). Germline V gene lookup returns CDR1 MNHEY and CDR2 SVGAGI. V dropped 6 bases and J dropped 0 bases, with 12 bases sitting between them. The CDR3 spans 14 residues. CDR3 sequence (DNA): TGTGCCAGCAGGAAGGAGGTCATCTCCTACGAGCAGTACTTC. Protein sequence: CASRKEVISYEQYF.

CDR3 bases: TGTGCCACCAGCGGTGACAGGGGGCTAACCGGGGAGCTGTTTTTT. It codes for CATSGDRGLTGELFF. This rearrangement joins TRBV15 to TRBJ2-2, with 10 bases lining up with TRBD1. The V and J ends lost 5 bases and 5 bases, in that order; junction bases with no gene match: 5. CDR1 LNHNV and CDR2 YYDKDF come from the germline V gene (reference sequence). The CDR3 is made up of 15 amino acids.